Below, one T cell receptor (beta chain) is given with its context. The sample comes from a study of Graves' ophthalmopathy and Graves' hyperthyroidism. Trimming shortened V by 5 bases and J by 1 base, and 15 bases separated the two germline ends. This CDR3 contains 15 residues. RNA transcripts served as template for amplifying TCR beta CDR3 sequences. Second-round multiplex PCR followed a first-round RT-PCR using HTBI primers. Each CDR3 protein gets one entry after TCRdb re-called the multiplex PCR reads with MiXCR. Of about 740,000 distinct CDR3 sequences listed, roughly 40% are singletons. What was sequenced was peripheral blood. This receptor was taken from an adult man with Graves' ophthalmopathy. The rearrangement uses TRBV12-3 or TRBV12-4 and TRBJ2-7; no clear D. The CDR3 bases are TGTGCCAGCAGTCGACGCTTGACAATTTCCTACGAGCAGTACTTC. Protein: CASSRRLTISYEQYF.